These T cell receptor beta chains were read from a single sample in a study of T cells in Graves' hyperthyroidism and ophthalmopathy. TCRdb reprocessed the multiplex PCR reads via MiXCR and lists one record per CDR3 protein. This sample has about half a million distinct CDR3 sequences, with nearly 20% found just once. Sequencing used blood. The receptors shown here come from a man in his forties with Graves' ophthalmopathy. Each CDR3 is given with its conserved first and last residue. D genes are given only for firm matches. Clone size appears in some rows only: once, few, many, or a class for an expanded clone.

V: TRBV6-1; size: NA; J: TRBJ1-6; D: NA; CDR3: CASRQASSYNSPLHF; DNA: TGTGCCAGCAGGCAGGCGAGCTCCTATAATTCACCCCTCCACTTT
V: TRBV11-2; size: NA; J: TRBJ2-5; D: TRBD2; CDR3: CASSLEARALAGGVETQYF; DNA: TGTGCCAGCAGCTTAGAGGCCCGAGCGCTAGCGGGAGGTGTGGAGACCCAGTACTTC
V: TRBV7-2; size: many; J: TRBJ2-1; D: NA; CDR3: CASSLLGLGPNEQFF; DNA: TGTGCCAGCAGCTTATTAGGTTTGGGCCCCAATGAGCAGTTCTTC
V: TRBV11-2; size: many; J: TRBJ2-7; D: TRBD1; CDR3: CASSLTARTGSPGEQYF; DNA: TGTGCCAGCAGCTTAACTGCACGGACAGGGTCCCCAGGGGAGCAGTACTTC
V: TRBV9; size: few; J: TRBJ2-2; D: TRBD1; CDR3: CASSPFTGQGTGELFF; DNA: TGTGCCAGCAGCCCCTTTACCGGACAGGGCACCGGGGAGCTGTTTTTT
V: TRBV6-5; size: few; J: TRBJ2-7; D: TRBD1; CDR3: CASSYWTGDEQYF; DNA: TGTGCCAGCAGTTATTGGACAGGGGACGAGCAGTACTTC
V: TRBV9; size: NA; J: TRBJ2-2; D: NA; CDR3: CASSVAGGANTGELFF; DNA: TGTGCCAGCAGCGTAGCCGGCGGCGCGAACACCGGGGAGCTGTTTTTT
V: TRBV4-2; size: NA; J: TRBJ1-4; D: NA; CDR3: CASSQGRQDNEKLFF; DNA: TGTGCCAGCAGCCAGGGTCGGCAGGATAATGAAAAACTGTTTTTT
V: TRBV30; size: few; J: TRBJ2-3; D: NA; CDR3: CAWRPGNTQYF; DNA: TGTGCCTGGAGGCCAGGAAATACGCAGTATTTT
V: TRBV12-3/TRBV12-4; size: many; J: TRBJ1-1; D: NA; CDR3: CATEGRGNTEAFF; DNA: TGTGCCACTGAGGGGAGGGGGAACACTGAAGCTTTCTTT
V: TRBV5-1; size: once; J: TRBJ2-1; D: TRBD2; CDR3: CASSFGGGASYNEQFF; DNA: TGCGCCAGCAGCTTTGGCGGGGGGGCCTCCTACAATGAGCAGTTCTTC
V: TRBV16; size: NA; J: TRBJ2-7; D: NA; CDR3: CASSQERGIMVEQYF; DNA: TGTGCCAGCAGCCAGGAGAGAGGGATCATGGTCGAGCAGTACTTC
V: TRBV29-1; size: NA; J: TRBJ2-1; D: TRBD2; CDR3: CSVEDGRGVSYNEQFF; DNA: TGCAGCGTTGAAGATGGGCGGGGGGTCTCCTACAATGAGCAGTTCTTC
V: TRBV2; size: many; J: TRBJ1-5; D: NA; CDR3: CASSEQINQPQHF; DNA: TGTGCCAGCAGTGAGCAGATTAATCAGCCCCAGCATTTT
V: TRBV28; size: many; J: TRBJ2-5; D: NA; CDR3: CASSSGDAETQYF; DNA: TGTGCCAGCAGTTCCGGGGATGCGGAGACCCAGTACTTC
V: TRBV5-1; size: many; J: TRBJ1-2; D: TRBD1; CDR3: CASSLGTGGPSSGYTF; DNA: TGCGCCAGCAGCTTGGGAACAGGGGGCCCAAGCAGCGGCTACACCTTC